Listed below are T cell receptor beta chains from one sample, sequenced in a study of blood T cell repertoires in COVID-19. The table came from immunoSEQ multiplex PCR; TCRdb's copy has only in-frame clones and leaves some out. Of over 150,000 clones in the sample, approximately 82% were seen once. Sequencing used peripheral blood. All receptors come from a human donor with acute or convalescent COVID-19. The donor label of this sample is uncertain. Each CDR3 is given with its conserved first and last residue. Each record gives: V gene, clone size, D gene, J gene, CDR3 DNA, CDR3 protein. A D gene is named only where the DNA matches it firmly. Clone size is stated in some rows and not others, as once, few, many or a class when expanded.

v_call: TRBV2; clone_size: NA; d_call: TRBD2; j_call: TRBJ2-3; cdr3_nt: TGTGCCAGCAGCTCTAGCGGGAGATCCGCAGATACGCAGTATTTT; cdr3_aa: CASSSSGRSADTQYF
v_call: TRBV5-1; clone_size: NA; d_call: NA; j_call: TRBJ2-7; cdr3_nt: TGCGCCAGCAGCTTGTGGGCAGACTACGAGCAGTACTTC; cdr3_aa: CASSLWADYEQYF
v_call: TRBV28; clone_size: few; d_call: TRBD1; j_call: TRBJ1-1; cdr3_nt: TGTGCCAGCAGTTTACTTACAGGGGGCGCAGCTTTCTTT; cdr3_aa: CASSLLTGGAAFF
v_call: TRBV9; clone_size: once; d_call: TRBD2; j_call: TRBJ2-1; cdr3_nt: TGTGCCAGCAGCGTAGCCCTTCAGGGGACTAGCTTCAATGAGCAGTTCTTC; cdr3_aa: CASSVALQGTSFNEQFF
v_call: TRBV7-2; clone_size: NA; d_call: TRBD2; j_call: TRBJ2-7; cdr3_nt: TGTGCCAGCAGCTTAGTGGACATGTTAGCTAGCGGAAACGGCTACGAGCAGTACTTC; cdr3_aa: CASSLVDMLASGNGYEQYF
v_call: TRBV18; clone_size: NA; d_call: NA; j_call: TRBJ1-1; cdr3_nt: TGTGCCAGCTCACCACCAGGGGGGGAACGGACTGAAGCTTTCTTT; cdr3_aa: CASSPPGGERTEAFF
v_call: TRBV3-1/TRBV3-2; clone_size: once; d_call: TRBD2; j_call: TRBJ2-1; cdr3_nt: TGTGCCAGCAGCCCCCCCGGACTAGCGGGGTACAATGAGCAGTTCTTC; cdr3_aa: CASSPPGLAGYNEQFF
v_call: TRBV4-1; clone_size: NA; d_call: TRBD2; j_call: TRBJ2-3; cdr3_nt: TGCGCCAGCAGCCACGGGACTAGCGGGAACACAGATACGCAGTATTTT; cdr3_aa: CASSHGTSGNTDTQYF
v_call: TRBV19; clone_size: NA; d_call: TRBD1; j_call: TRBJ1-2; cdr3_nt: TGTGCCAGTAGTGGCACGCGACAGGGGGTTTTTTCCTATGGCTACACCTTC; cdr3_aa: CASSGTRQGVFSYGYTF
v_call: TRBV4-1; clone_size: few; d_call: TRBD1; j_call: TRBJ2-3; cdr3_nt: TGCGCCAGCAGCCCAGGACAGGGTCGCACAGATACGCAGTATTTT; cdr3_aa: CASSPGQGRTDTQYF
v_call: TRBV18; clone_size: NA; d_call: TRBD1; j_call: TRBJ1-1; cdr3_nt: TGTGCCAGCTCACGCCGGACAGGGAGAACTGAAGCTTTCTTT; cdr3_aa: CASSRRTGRTEAFF
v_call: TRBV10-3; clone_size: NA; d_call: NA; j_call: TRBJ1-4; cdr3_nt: TGTGCCATCAGCCTAAACGGGGGTGAAAAACTGTTTTTT; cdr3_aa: CAISLNGGEKLFF
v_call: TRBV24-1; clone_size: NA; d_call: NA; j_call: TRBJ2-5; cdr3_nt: TGTGCCACCAGTGATCCCTTGACAGTTACAGAGACCCAGTACTTC; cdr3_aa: CATSDPLTVTETQYF
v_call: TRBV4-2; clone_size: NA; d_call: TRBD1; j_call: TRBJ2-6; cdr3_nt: TGTGCCAGCAGCCAAGAGGTCGGGACAGAGAGGTCTGGGGCCAACGTCCTGACTTTC; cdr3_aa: CASSQEVGTERSGANVLTF
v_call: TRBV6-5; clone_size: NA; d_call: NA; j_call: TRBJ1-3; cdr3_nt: TGTGCCAGCAAACTCGGACAGTCTGGAAACACCATATATTTT; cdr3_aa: CASKLGQSGNTIYF
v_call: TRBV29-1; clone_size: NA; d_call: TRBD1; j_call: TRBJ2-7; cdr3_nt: TGCAGCGTTGAAGCGAGGGGGCGAGACTACGAGCAGTACTTC; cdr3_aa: CSVEARGRDYEQYF
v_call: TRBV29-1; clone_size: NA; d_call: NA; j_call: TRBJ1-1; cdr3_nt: TGCAGCGTTGGTTTTCGGGGGGCTGCTGAAGCTTTCTTT; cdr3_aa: CSVGFRGAAEAFF
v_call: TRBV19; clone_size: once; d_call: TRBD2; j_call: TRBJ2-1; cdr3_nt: TGTGCCAGTAGTATAAGACTAGCGGGATTCGTGGGGGGCTACAATGAGCAGTTCTTC; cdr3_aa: CASSIRLAGFVGGYNEQFF
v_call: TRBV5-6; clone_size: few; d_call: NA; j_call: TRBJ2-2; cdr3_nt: TGTGCCAGCAGTCCCGGGACTGAGAGCACCGGGGAGCTGTTTTTT; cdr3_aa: CASSPGTESTGELFF
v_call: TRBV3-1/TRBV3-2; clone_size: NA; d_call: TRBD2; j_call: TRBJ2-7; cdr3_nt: TGTGCCAGCAGCCTCTGGCGGGAGGACGAGCAGTACTTC; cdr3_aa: CASSLWREDEQYF
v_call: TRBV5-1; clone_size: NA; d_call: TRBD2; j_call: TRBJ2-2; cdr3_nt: TGCGCCAGCAGCTTGGAAGAGACTAGCGGGAGGGCCTCCGGGGAGCTGTTTTTT; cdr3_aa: CASSLEETSGRASGELFF
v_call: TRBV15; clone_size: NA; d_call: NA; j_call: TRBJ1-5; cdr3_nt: TGTGCCACCAGCAGAGAGTCGTGGACAGTAAGCAATCAGCCCCAGCATTTT; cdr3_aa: CATSRESWTVSNQPQHF
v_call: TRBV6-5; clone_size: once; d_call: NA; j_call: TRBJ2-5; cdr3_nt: TGTGCCAGCAGGGGGTTCCAGGGAAAGACCCAGTACTTC; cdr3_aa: CASRGFQGKTQYF
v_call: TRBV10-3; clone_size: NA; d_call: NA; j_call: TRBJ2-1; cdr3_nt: TGTGCCACTAGGAAATCGGAGGGGGCCGGGTACAATGAGCAGTTCTTC; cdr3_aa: CATRKSEGAGYNEQFF
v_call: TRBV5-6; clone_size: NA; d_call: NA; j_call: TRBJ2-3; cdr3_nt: TGTGCCAGCAGCTTGCACGGGAACACAGATACGCAGTATTTT; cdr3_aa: CASSLHGNTDTQYF
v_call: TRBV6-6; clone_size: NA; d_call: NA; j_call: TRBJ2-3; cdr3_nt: TGTGCCAGCAGCCGAACCCCCGGAGCAGGGATAGCAGATACGCAGTATTTT; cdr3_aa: CASSRTPGAGIADTQYF
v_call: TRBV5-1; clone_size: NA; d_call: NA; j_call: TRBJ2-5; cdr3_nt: TGCGCCAGCAGCTTGAGCGGGCTAGAGACCCAGTACTTC; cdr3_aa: CASSLSGLETQYF
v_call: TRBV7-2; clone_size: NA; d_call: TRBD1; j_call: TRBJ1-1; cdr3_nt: TGTGCCAGCAGCTTAGCGCAGGGGGGGAACACTGAAGCTTTCTTT; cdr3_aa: CASSLAQGGNTEAFF
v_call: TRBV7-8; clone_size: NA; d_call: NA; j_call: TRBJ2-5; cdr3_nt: TGTGCCAGCAGCTTAGCCACTAGTTTCGAGACCCAGTACTTC; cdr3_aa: CASSLATSFETQYF
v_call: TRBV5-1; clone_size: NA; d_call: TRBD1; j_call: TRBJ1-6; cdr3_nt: TGCGCCAGCAGCTTGGGGGATTGGACAGGGGGGTCACCCCTCCACTTT; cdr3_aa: CASSLGDWTGGSPLHF
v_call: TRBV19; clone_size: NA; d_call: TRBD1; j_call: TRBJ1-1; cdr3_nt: TGTGCCAGTAGTCCGTCCCGGGACAGGGGAGGGGGAGATTCGAACACTGAAGCTTTCTTT; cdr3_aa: CASSPSRDRGGGDSNTEAFF
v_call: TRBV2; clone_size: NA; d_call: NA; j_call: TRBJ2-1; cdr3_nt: TGTGCCAGAGAGCGGGCTCCCCTCAGTGAGCAGTTCTTC; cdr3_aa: CARERAPLSEQFF
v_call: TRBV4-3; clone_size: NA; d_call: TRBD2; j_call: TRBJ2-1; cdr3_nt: TGCGCCAGCAGCCAAGAAGGACTAGCGGGCGAGCAGTTCTTC; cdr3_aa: CASSQEGLAGEQFF
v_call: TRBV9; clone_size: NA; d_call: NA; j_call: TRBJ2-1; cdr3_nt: TGTGCCAGCAGCGTAACGGTAGCGGCGGGTGGCTACAATGAGCAGTTCTTC; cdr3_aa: CASSVTVAAGGYNEQFF
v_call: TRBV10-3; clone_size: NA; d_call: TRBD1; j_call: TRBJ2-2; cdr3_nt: TGTGCCATCCAAAGCAGGGGGACCGGGGAGCTGTTTTTT; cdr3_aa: CAIQSRGTGELFF
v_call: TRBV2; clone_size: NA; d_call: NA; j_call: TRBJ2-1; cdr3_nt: TGTGCCAGCAGTCTGAGGGTAAGCTCCTACAATGAGCAGTTCTTC; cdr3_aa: CASSLRVSSYNEQFF
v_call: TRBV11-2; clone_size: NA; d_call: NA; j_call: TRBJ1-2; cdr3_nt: TGTGCCAGCAGCCCAACTACCCTCAGGGGTAACTATGGCTACACCTTC; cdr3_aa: CASSPTTLRGNYGYTF
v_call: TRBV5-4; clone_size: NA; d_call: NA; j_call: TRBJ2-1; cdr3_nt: TGTGCCAGCAGCCCCAAGGTGGCGGGTACCTACAATGAGCAGTTCTTC; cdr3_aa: CASSPKVAGTYNEQFF
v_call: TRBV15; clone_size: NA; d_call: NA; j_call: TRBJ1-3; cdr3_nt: TGTGCCACCAGCAGGGCTCAGGGGCCTGGAAACACCATATATTTT; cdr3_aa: CATSRAQGPGNTIYF
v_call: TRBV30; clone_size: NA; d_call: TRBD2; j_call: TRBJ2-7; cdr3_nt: TGTGCCTGGAGGGTAAGCGGGGTTCCCTACGAGCAGTACTTC; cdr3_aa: CAWRVSGVPYEQYF
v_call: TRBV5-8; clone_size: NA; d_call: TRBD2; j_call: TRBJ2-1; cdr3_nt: TGTGCCAGCAGCGGACTAGGCCTAACGAATGAGCAGTTCTTC; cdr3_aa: CASSGLGLTNEQFF
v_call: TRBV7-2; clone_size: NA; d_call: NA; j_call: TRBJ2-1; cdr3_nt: TGTGCCAGCAGCTTAGAAAATTGGGGGGTCGAGGAGTTCTTC; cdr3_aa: CASSLENWGVEEFF
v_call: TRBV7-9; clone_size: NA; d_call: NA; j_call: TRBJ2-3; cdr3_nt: TGTGCCAGCAGCTTACTCACAGATACGCAGTATTTT; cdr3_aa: CASSLLTDTQYF
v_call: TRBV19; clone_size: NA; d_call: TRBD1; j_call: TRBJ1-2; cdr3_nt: TGTGCCAGTAGCCGGGACAGAGATTATGGCTACACCTTC; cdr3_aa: CASSRDRDYGYTF
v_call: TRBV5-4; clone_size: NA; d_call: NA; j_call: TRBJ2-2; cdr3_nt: TGTGCCAGCAGCTTGGCTCGCGGAGCCCTGAACACCGGGGAGCTGTTTTTT; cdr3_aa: CASSLARGALNTGELFF
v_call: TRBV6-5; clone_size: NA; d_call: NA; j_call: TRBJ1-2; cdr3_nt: TGTGCCAGCAGGGGGGCAGGTGGTAACTATGGCTACACCTTC; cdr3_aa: CASRGAGGNYGYTF
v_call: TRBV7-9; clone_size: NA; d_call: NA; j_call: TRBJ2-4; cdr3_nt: TGTGCCAGCAGCTTAGTTGTTGGGGCCATTGGAGTTCAGTACTTC; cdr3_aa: CASSLVVGAIGVQYF
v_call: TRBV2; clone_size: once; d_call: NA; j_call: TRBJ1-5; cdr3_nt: TGTGCCAGCAGTGAGGTGGCCCGTTCGCATCAGCCCCAGCATTTT; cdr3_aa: CASSEVARSHQPQHF
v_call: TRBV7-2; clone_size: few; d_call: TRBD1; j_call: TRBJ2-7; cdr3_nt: TGTGCCAGCAGCATAACAGGGGCGGGCGAGCAGTACTTC; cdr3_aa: CASSITGAGEQYF
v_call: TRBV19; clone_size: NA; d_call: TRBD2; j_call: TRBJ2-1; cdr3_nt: TGTGCCAGTAGTATAAATGCGGGAGCCTACAATGAGCAGTTCTTC; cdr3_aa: CASSINAGAYNEQFF
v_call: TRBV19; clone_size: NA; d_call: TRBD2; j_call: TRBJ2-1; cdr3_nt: TGTGCCAGTAGTTCTCGGACTAGCGGGAGCTACAATGAGCAGTTCTTC; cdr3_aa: CASSSRTSGSYNEQFF
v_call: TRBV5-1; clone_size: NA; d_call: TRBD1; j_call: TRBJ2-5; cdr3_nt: TGCGCCACAACAGGGGGCGCCCCGAGGGAGACCCAGTACTTC; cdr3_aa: CATTGGAPRETQYF
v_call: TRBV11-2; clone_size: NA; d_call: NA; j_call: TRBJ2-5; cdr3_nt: TGTGCCAGCAGCTTAGTAGACAGTCCCCTTCAAGAGACCCAGTACTTC; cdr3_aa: CASSLVDSPLQETQYF
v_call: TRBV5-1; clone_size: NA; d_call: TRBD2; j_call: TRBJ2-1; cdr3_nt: TGCGCCAGCAGCTTGGCAACTAGCGGGAGTAACTATGAGCAGTTCTTC; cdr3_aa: CASSLATSGSNYEQFF